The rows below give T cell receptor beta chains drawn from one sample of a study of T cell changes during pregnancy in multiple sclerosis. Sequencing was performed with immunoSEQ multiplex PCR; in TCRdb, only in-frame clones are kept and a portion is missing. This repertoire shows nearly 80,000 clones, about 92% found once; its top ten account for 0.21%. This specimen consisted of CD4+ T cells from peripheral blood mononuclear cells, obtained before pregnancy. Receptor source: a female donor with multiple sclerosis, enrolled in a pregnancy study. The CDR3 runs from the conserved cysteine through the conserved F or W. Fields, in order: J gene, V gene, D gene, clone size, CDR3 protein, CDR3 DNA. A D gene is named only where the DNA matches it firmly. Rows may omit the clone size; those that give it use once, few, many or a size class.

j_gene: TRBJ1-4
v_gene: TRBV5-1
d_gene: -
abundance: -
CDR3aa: CASSSQGIQEKLFF
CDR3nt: TGCGCCAGCAGCTCGCAGGGAATCCAAGAAAAACTGTTTTTT

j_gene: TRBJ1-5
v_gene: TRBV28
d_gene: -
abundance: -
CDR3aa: CASSSLVVGGQNQPQHF
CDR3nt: TGTGCCAGCAGCTCCCTCGTGGTGGGGGGGCAGAATCAGCCCCAGCATTTT

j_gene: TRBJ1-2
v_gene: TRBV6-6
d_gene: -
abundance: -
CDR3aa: CASSYEANYGYTF
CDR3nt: TGTGCCAGCAGTTACGAGGCGAACTATGGCTACACCTTC

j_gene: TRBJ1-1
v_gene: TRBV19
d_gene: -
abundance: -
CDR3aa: CASSIGGQLNTEAFF
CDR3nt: TGTGCCAGTAGTATAGGGGGGCAGCTAAACACTGAAGCTTTCTTT

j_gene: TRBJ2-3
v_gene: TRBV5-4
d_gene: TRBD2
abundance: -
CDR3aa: CASSLGLAGAHSTDTQYF
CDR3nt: TGTGCCAGCAGCTTGGGACTAGCGGGAGCACATAGCACAGATACGCAGTATTTT

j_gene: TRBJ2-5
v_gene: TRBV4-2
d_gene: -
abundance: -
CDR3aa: CASSQAGIQETQYF
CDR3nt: TGTGCCAGCAGCCAAGCGGGGATCCAAGAGACCCAGTACTTC

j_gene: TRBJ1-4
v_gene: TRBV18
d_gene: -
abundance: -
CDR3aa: CASSRPGSPPNEKLFF
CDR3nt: TGTGCCAGCTCACGTCCCGGGTCTCCTCCTAATGAAAAACTGTTTTTT

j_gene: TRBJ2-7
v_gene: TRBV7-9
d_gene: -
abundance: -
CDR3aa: CASSASVGSDEQYF
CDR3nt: TGTGCCAGCAGCGCATCTGTGGGCTCTGACGAGCAGTACTTC

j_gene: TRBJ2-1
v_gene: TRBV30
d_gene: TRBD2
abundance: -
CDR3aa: CAWSVPWPLAGGGNEQFF
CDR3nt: TGTGCCTGGAGTGTACCCTGGCCCTTAGCGGGAGGAGGAAATGAGCAGTTCTTC

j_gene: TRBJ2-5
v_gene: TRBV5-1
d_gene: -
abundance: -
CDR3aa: CASSFAREETQYF
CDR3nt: TGCGCCAGCAGCTTCGCCCGGGAAGAGACCCAGTACTTC

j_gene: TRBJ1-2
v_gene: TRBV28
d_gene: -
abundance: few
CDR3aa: CASSFWAARTSPTF
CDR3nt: TGTGCCAGCAGTTTCTGGGCAGCCCGAACTAGCCCCACCTTC

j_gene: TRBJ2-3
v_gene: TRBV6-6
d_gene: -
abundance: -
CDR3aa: CASTTGVADTQYF
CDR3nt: TGTGCCAGCACCACGGGGGTGGCAGATACGCAGTATTTT

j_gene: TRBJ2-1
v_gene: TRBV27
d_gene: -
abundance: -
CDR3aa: CASSSTRGASYNEQFF
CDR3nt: TGTGCCAGCAGTTCCACCAGGGGAGCCTCCTACAATGAGCAGTTCTTC